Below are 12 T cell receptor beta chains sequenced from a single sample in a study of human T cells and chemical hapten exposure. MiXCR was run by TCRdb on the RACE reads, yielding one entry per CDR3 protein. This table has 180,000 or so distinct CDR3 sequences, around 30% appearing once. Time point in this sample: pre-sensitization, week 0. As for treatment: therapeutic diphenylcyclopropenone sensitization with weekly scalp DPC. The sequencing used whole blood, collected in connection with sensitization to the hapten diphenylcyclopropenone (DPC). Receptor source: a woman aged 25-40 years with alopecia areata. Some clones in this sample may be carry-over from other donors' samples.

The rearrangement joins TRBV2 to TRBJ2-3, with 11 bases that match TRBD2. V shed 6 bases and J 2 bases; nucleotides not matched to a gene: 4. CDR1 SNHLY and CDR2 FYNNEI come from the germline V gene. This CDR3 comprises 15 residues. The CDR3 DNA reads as TGTGCCAGCAGCAGACTAGCGGGACCCACAGATACGCAGTATTTT. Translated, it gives CASSRLAGPTDTQYF. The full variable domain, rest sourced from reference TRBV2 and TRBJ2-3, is EPEVTQTPSHQVTQMGQEVILRCVPISNHLYFYWYRQILGQKVEFLVSFYNNEISEKSEIFDDQFSVERPDGSNFTLKIRSTKLEDSAMYFCASSRLAGPTDTQYFGPGTRLTVL.

The CDR3 is CASSQVGAGGGEKLFF. The CDR3 DNA sequence: TGCGCCAGCAGCCAAGTAGGGGCAGGGGGAGGTGAAAAACTGTTTTTT. The rearrangement uses TRBV4-1 and TRBJ1-4; 7 bases match TRBD1. The CDR3 runs to 16 residues. J gave up 7 bases and V 1 base, and 9 bases lay outside the gene matches. Germline V gives CDR1 MGHRA, CDR2 YSYEKL.

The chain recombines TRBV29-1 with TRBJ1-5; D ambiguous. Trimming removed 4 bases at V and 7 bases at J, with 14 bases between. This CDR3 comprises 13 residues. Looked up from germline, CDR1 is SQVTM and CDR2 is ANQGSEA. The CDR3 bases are TGCAGCGTTGGCCAGGACTCAGAACAGCCCCAGCATTTT. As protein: CSVGQDSEQPQHF.

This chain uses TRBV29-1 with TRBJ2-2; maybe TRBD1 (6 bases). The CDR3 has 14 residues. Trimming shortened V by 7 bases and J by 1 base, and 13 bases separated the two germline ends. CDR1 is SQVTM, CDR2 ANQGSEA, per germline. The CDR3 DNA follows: TGCAGCGCCGGGACAAGAAGGAACACCGGGGAGCTGTTTTTT. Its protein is CSAGTRRNTGELFF.

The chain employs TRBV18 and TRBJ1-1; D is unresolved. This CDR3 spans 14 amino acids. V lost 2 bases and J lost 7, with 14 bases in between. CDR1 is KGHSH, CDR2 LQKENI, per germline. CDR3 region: CASSPTGGDDEAFF. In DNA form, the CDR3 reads TGTGCCAGCTCACCAACGGGCGGCGACGATGAAGCTTTCTTT.

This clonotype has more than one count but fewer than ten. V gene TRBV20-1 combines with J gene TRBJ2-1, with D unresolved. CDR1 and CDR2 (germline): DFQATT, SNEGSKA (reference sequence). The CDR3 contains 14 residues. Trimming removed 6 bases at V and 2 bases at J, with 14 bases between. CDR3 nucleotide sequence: TGCAGTGCCCGCCCTGCGCTGGCCTACAATGAGCAGTTCTTC. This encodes CSARPALAYNEQFF.

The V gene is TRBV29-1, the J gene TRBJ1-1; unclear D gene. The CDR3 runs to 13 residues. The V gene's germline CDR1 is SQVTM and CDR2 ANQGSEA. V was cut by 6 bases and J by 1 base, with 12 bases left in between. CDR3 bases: TGCAGCGTACAACACCAGAGGAACACTGAAGCTTTCTTT. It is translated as CSVQHQRNTEAFF.

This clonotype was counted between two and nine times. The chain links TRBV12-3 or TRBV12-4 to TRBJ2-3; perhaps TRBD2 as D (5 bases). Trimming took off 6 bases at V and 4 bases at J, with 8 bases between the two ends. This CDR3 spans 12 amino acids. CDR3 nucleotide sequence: TGTGCCAGCAGCGGGGATCCAGATACGCAGTATTTT. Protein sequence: CASSGDPDTQYF.

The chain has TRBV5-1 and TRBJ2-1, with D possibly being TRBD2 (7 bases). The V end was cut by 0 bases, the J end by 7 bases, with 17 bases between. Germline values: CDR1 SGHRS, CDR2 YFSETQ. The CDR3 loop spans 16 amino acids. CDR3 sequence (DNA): TGCGCCAGCAGCTTGGAGGGGGGGCTAGTCAGTAATGAGCAGTTCTTC. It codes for CASSLEGGLVSNEQFF.

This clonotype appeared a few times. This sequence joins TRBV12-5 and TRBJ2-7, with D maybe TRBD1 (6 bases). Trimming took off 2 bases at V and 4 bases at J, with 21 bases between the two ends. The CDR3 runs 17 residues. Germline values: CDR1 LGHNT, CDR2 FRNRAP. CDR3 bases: TGTGCTAGTGGTTTGCCCAAACAGGGTATCATGTCGTACGAGCAGTACTTC. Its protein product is CASGLPKQGIMSYEQYF. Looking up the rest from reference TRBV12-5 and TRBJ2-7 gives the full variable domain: DARVTQTPRHKVTEMGQEVTMRCQPILGHNTVFWYRQTMMQGLELLAYFRNRAPLDDSGMPKDRFSAEMPDATLATLKIQPSEPRDSAVYFCASGLPKQGIMSYEQYFGPGTRLTVT.

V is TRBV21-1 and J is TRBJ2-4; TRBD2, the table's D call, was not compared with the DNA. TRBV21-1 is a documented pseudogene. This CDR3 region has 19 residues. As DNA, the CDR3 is TGTGCCAGCAGCATTCCGGGACTCGAATCGGCTCAAGCCAAAAACATTCAGTACTTC. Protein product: CASSIPGLESAQAKNIQYF.

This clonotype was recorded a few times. The CDR3 region is CSAREWSRGTYEQYF. The CDR3 DNA reads TGCAGTGCTAGAGAATGGTCCAGGGGGACCTACGAGCAGTACTTC. This sequence joins TRBV20-1 and TRBJ2-7, with 7 positions matching TRBD1. This CDR3 spans 15 amino acids. The germline V gene encodes CDR1 DFQATT and CDR2 SNEGSKA (reference sequence). J gave up 2 bases and V 0 bases, and 7 bases lay outside the gene matches.